The rows below give T cell receptor beta chains drawn from one sample of a study of blood T cell repertoires in COVID-19. The protocol was immunoSEQ multiplex PCR, while the TCRdb copy is restricted to in-frame clones and leaves out a portion. The sample has approximately 390,000 clones, around 87% seen once. Sequencing used peripheral blood. The receptors derive from an older woman with COVID-19, enrolled during active disease. Each CDR3 is given with its conserved first and last residue. The D gene is left open where the match is weak. Clone size is not always given. Where it is, it says once, few, many or a class for expanded clones.

cdr3_aa: CASSFAGKNSPLHF; cdr3_nt: TGTGCCAGCAGCTTCGCAGGGAAGAATTCACCCCTCCACTTT; cdr3_length: 14; clone_size: once; d_call: NA; v_call: TRBV7-6; j_call: TRBJ1-6
cdr3_aa: CAWSVRGSGPDTQYF; cdr3_nt: TGTGCCTGGAGTGTACGGGGGTCGGGGCCAGATACGCAGTATTTT; cdr3_length: 15; clone_size: NA; d_call: NA; v_call: TRBV30; j_call: TRBJ2-3
cdr3_aa: CASSVTGGAPQYF; cdr3_nt: TGCGCCAGCAGCGTAACCGGGGGGGCTCCGCAGTATTTT; cdr3_length: 13; clone_size: NA; d_call: TRBD2; v_call: TRBV5-1; j_call: TRBJ2-3
cdr3_aa: CASRSGQGAYEQYF; cdr3_nt: TGTGCCAGCAGGTCGGGACAGGGGGCCTACGAGCAGTACTTC; cdr3_length: 14; clone_size: NA; d_call: TRBD1; v_call: TRBV28; j_call: TRBJ2-7
cdr3_aa: CASSALNRYEQYF; cdr3_nt: TGTGCCAGCAGTGCGTTGAATCGCTACGAGCAGTACTTC; cdr3_length: 13; clone_size: NA; d_call: NA; v_call: TRBV28; j_call: TRBJ2-7
cdr3_aa: CASSEGGLRQPQHF; cdr3_nt: TGTGCCAGCTCAGAAGGGGGTCTTAGACAGCCCCAGCATTTT; cdr3_length: 14; clone_size: once; d_call: NA; v_call: TRBV18; j_call: TRBJ1-5
cdr3_aa: CSGDRGWNTEAFF; cdr3_nt: TGCAGCGGCGACAGGGGTTGGAACACTGAAGCTTTCTTT; cdr3_length: 13; clone_size: NA; d_call: TRBD1; v_call: TRBV29-1; j_call: TRBJ1-1
cdr3_aa: CASSKGSGQGFYGYTF; cdr3_nt: TGTGCCAGCAGCAAGGGATCGGGACAGGGCTTCTATGGCTACACCTTC; cdr3_length: 16; clone_size: NA; d_call: NA; v_call: TRBV21-1; j_call: TRBJ1-2
cdr3_aa: CASSFPNSPLHF; cdr3_nt: TGTGCCAGCAGTTTTCCGAATTCACCCCTCCACTTT; cdr3_length: 12; clone_size: NA; d_call: NA; v_call: TRBV27; j_call: TRBJ1-6
cdr3_aa: CASSLGQGTTGELFF; cdr3_nt: TGTGCCAGCAGCCTCGGACAGGGAACGACCGGGGAGCTGTTTTTT; cdr3_length: 15; clone_size: few; d_call: TRBD1; v_call: TRBV7-3; j_call: TRBJ2-2
cdr3_aa: CASSFAGAQETQYF; cdr3_nt: TGTGCCAGCAGCTTTGCGGGGGCCCAAGAGACCCAGTACTTC; cdr3_length: 14; clone_size: NA; d_call: NA; v_call: TRBV5-6; j_call: TRBJ2-5
cdr3_aa: CASSLEGGLLEAFF; cdr3_nt: TGTGCCAGCAGCTTGGAAGGGGGACTACTTGAAGCTTTCTTT; cdr3_length: 14; clone_size: NA; d_call: NA; v_call: TRBV5-6; j_call: TRBJ1-1
cdr3_aa: CASSLDTENSPLHF; cdr3_nt: TGTGCCAGCAGCTTGGACACGGAGAATTCACCCCTCCACTTT; cdr3_length: 14; clone_size: once; d_call: NA; v_call: TRBV7-9; j_call: TRBJ1-6
cdr3_aa: CSVSGQGGDTQYF; cdr3_nt: TGCAGCGTTAGTGGGCAGGGGGGAGATACGCAGTATTTT; cdr3_length: 13; clone_size: NA; d_call: NA; v_call: TRBV29-1; j_call: TRBJ2-3
cdr3_aa: CASSQVVVLLNTEAFF; cdr3_nt: TGCGCCAGCAGCCAAGTGGTAGTACTGCTGAACACTGAAGCTTTCTTT; cdr3_length: 16; clone_size: NA; d_call: NA; v_call: TRBV4-1; j_call: TRBJ1-1
cdr3_aa: CASSLEAGLNQPQHF; cdr3_nt: TGTGCCAGCAGCTTGGAGGCTGGGCTCAATCAGCCCCAGCATTTT; cdr3_length: 15; clone_size: NA; d_call: NA; v_call: TRBV5-5; j_call: TRBJ1-5
cdr3_aa: CASSETAGPLGTEAFF; cdr3_nt: TGTGCCAGCAGCGAGACTGCAGGGCCCCTGGGGACTGAAGCTTTCTTT; cdr3_length: 16; clone_size: NA; d_call: NA; v_call: TRBV11-2; j_call: TRBJ1-1
cdr3_aa: CASSLDQGRGQPQHF; cdr3_nt: TGTGCCAGCAGCTTAGATCAGGGCAGGGGTCAGCCCCAGCATTTT; cdr3_length: 15; clone_size: once; d_call: NA; v_call: TRBV11-2; j_call: TRBJ1-5
cdr3_aa: CASFTGTGGYTF; cdr3_nt: TGTGCCAGTTTTACCGGGACAGGCGGCTACACCTTC; cdr3_length: 12; clone_size: NA; d_call: TRBD1; v_call: TRBV28; j_call: TRBJ1-2
cdr3_aa: CAISELGTGEYEQYF; cdr3_nt: TGTGCCATCAGTGAGCTGGGGACAGGGGAATACGAGCAGTACTTC; cdr3_length: 15; clone_size: NA; d_call: TRBD1; v_call: TRBV10-3; j_call: TRBJ2-7
cdr3_aa: CASSPEPVSLRGTEAFF; cdr3_nt: TGCGCCAGCAGCCCCGAACCCGTATCACTGCGGGGCACTGAAGCTTTCTTT; cdr3_length: 17; clone_size: NA; d_call: NA; v_call: TRBV5-1; j_call: TRBJ1-1